Below, 5 T cell receptor beta chains from the same sample are listed, as sequenced in a study of graft-versus-host responses after intestinal transplantation. Only in-frame clones appear in the TCRdb table, and some are missing; sequencing was by immunoSEQ multiplex PCR. The sample lists 40,000 or so clones; around 94% were seen once. Sample: PBMCs, taken 16 days after intestinal transplant. The receptor set was obtained from a human patient who received an intestinal transplant, so some T cells may come from the graft donor.

V is TRBV7-3 and J is TRBJ2-5; 8 bases align to TRBD2. The CDR3 spans 15 residues. Trimming at V came to 2 bases and at J to 3 bases, leaving 5 bases not matched to a gene. The germline V gene encodes CDR1 SGHTA and CDR2 FQGTGA. This CDR3 reads CASSLEVAGKETQYF. Here the CDR3 DNA reads TGTGCCAGCAGCTTAGAGGTAGCGGGAAAAGAGACCCAGTACTTC.

This rearrangement joins TRBV14 to TRBJ2-7; D ambiguous. Germline V gene sequence: CDR1 SGHDN, CDR2 FVKESK. This CDR3 has 13 residues. V was clipped by 2 bases and J by 7 bases, with 12 bases between them. CDR3 amino acids: CASSQMVGGEQYF. For the CDR3, the DNA is TGTGCCAGCAGCCAAATGGTGGGTGGGGAGCAGTACTTC.

The chain carries TRBV5-1 and TRBJ2-1; 10 nucleotides line up with TRBD2. The length of the CDR3 is 15 residues. Looked up from germline, CDR1 is SGHRS and CDR2 is YFSETQ. V lost 4 bases and J lost 4; bases outside the gene matches: 5. The DNA of the CDR3 is TGCGCCAGCAGCGTACTAGCGGGACCTTACAATGAGCAGTTCTTC. Its translation is CASSVLAGPYNEQFF.

The chain links TRBV9 to TRBJ2-5, with a tentative D call TRBD2 (5 bases). The J call could be wrong; TRBJ2-7 is a better fit for the DNA end. Germline V gene lookup returns CDR1 SGDLS and CDR2 YYNGEE. The CDR3 runs to 15 residues. The CDR3 is CASSVAPGDSYEQYF. The CDR3 DNA is TGTGCCAGCAGCGTAGCTCCCGGGGACTCCTACGAGCAGTACTTC.

The chain links TRBV7-2 to TRBJ2-1, with D possibly matching TRBD2 (6 bases). V was trimmed by 4 bases and J by 5 bases, leaving 12 bases between them. The CDR3 consists of 14 residues. In germline, CDR1 is SGHTA, CDR2 FQGNSA. CDR3 DNA sequence: TGTGCCAGCAGCTACCTAGCGCTCAACAATGAGCAGTTCTTC. Translated: CASSYLALNNEQFF.